This TCR beta chain was recovered during a study of T cell responses to AZD1222 COVID-19 vaccine. The protocol was immunoSEQ multiplex PCR, while the TCRdb copy is restricted to in-frame clones and leaves out a portion. The repertoire includes approximately 100,000 clones, roughly nine tenths of them detected once, and over 15% sits in the top ten. This clone was detected a few times. This TCR was recovered from an adult in good health. The sequencing used peripheral blood, collected on day 0 of AZD1222 vaccination.

The CDR3 protein is CASSLGDRGTTEAFF. The CDR3 coding sequence is TGCGCCAGCAGCTTGGGGGACAGGGGTACCACTGAAGCTTTCTTT. The genes are TRBV5-1 and TRBJ1-1; 10 bases match TRBD1. CDR3 length: 15 residues. From germline, CDR1 is SGHRS and CDR2 YFSETQ. V was clipped by 0 bases and J by 4 bases; unmatched bases: 3.